One sample yielded the 27 T cell receptor beta chains listed below, sequenced in a study of T cell clonality in common variable immunodeficiency. The method was immunoSEQ multiplex PCR; TCRdb's version includes in-frame clones alone and lacks a portion of them. The sample presents about 28,000 clones, none singletons. The sequencing sample was made of peripheral blood mononuclear cells. These receptors all come from a person between 18 and 70 years old in good health.

The table lists this clone with many counts. The read comes to an end 3 residues before the CDR3 does, leaving the germline J gene to fill in the end. V is TRBV5-1 and J is TRBJ2-7; 10 nucleotides agree with TRBD1. V gave up 2 bases and J gave up 4 bases; unmatched junction bases: 9. Germline V gene data show CDR1 as SGHRS and CDR2 as YFSETQ. There are 16 residues in the CDR3. The CDR3: CASSFSGTGVPYEQYF. The DNA read from the CDR3 is TGCGCCAGCAGCTTTTCCGGGACAGGGGTACCATACGAG.

There are many counts of this clone. The read finishes 3 residues shy of the CDR3 end, and the germline J gene is used to complete it. The chain joins TRBV19 to TRBJ2-7; perhaps TRBD1 as D (5 bases). Trimming shortened V by 1 base and J by 3 bases, and 10 bases separated the two germline ends. This CDR3 has 14 amino acids. Looked up from germline, CDR1 is LNHDA and CDR2 is SQIVND (reference sequence). The chain's CDR3 is CASSIGPDSYEQYF. CDR3 DNA, as far as it was read: TGTGCCAGTAGTATAGGCCCCGACAGCTACGAG.

The sample holds many counts of this clone. The read ends 3 residues shy of where the CDR3 ends; the end is completed using the germline J gene. V gene TRBV2 combines with J gene TRBJ1-5; unclear D gene. V was clipped by 7 bases and J by 3 bases, with 16 bases between them. CDR3 length: 15 amino acids. Germline CDR1 SNHLY, CDR2 FYNNEI. CDR3 sequence: CASTGPDSNNQPQHF. Partial CDR3 DNA: TGTGCCAGCACTGGGCCGGATTCCAACAATCAGCCC. The full variable domain, rest sourced from reference TRBV2 and TRBJ1-5, is EPEVTQTPSHQVTQMGQEVILRCVPISNHLYFYWYRQILGQKVEFLVSFYNNEISEKSEIFDDQFSVERPDGSNFTLKIRSTKLEDSAMYFCASTGPDSNNQPQHFGDGTRLSIL.

This clone was observed at least ten times. The read ends 3 residues early relative to the CDR3; the germline J gene fills the gap. This rearrangement joins TRBV5-1 to TRBJ2-2; TRBD1 or TRBD2 may be the D gene (5 bases each). V gave up 2 bases and J gave up 5 bases, with 13 bases separating them. The CDR3 loop spans 15 amino acids. In germline, CDR1 is SGHRS, CDR2 YFSETQ. CDR3 amino acids: CASSFSGSVTGELFF. Partial CDR3 DNA: TGCGCCAGCAGCTTTTCAGGGAGTGTTACCGGGGAG.

With respect to this clone: Read data end 3 residues before the CDR3 end; the end is taken from the germline J gene. The chain has TRBV13 and TRBJ1-2, with 11 bases fitting TRBD1. This CDR3 spans 14 amino acids. The germline V gene encodes CDR1 PRHDT and CDR2 FYEKMQ (reference sequence). CDR3 loop: CASSGGQGANGYTF. The sequenced CDR3 bases are TGTGCCAGCAGCGGAGGACAGGGGGCAAACGGC.

This clone was found many times. The read finishes 3 residues shy of the CDR3 end, and the germline J gene is used to complete it. The rearrangement uses TRBV5-1 and TRBJ2-1; possibly TRBD1 for D (5 bases). This CDR3 has 15 amino acids. Germline CDR1 reads SGHRS; CDR2 reads YFSETQ. V was cut by 3 bases and J by 6 bases, with 16 bases left in between. Incomplete CDR3 DNA: TGCGCCAGCAGCTCAAACGGACGTGGGGCCAATGAG. Residues: CASSSNGRGANE. The full-length CDR3 reads as CASSSNGRGANEQFF. Supplemented by reference TRBV5-1 and TRBJ2-1, the full variable domain reads KAGVTQTPRYLIKTRGQQVTLSCSPISGHRSVSWYQQTPGQGLQFLFEYFSETQRNKGNFPGRFSGRQFSNSRSEMNVSTLELGDSALYLCASSSNGRGANEQFFGPGTRLTVL.

This clone showed up many times. The read gets to within 3 residues of the CDR3 end, and the germline J gene fills in the rest. The chain is built from TRBV10-1 and TRBJ2-7; maybe TRBD2 (5 bases). Germline V gives CDR1 WNHNN, CDR2 SYGVQD (reference sequence). The germline V and J ends were trimmed by 9 bases and 2 bases, with 17 bases remaining between them. The CDR3 runs to 14 residues. The chain's CDR3 is CASYSAENTYEQYF. The covered CDR3 bases are TGCGCCAGTTACTCAGCGGAGAACACCTACGAG.

The table lists this clone with many counts. The read ends 3 residues early relative to the CDR3; the germline J gene fills the gap. The chain has TRBV7-3 and TRBJ1-1, with TRBD1 identical over 8 bases. Germline V gene data show CDR1 as SGHTA and CDR2 as FQGTGA. The CDR3 contains 14 residues. After removal of 5 bases from V and 4 bases from J, the junction contained 6 bases not matched to a gene. CDR3 protein: CASSPRTGSTEAFF. CDR3 DNA (partial): TGTGCCAGCAGCCCGAGGACAGGGAGCACTGAA.

This clone was seen repeatedly, ten times or more. Sequencing ends 3 residues short of the CDR3 end; the germline J gene provides the rest. The chain combines TRBV6-2 or TRBV6-3 with TRBJ2-4; weak D call: TRBD2 (5 bases). Germline V gene lookup returns CDR1 MNHEY and CDR2 SVGEGT. V was shortened by 2 bases and J by 0 bases, with 5 bases between the two germline ends. The CDR3 contains 14 residues. CDR3: CASSYEGAKNIQYF. The part of the CDR3 DNA that was read is TGTGCCAGCAGTTACGAGGGAGCCAAAAACATT.

There are many counts of this clone. With the read ending 3 residues before the CDR3 end, the germline J gene is used to fill in that end. The V gene is TRBV10-3, the J gene TRBJ1-1; D gene uncertain. This CDR3 spans 13 amino acids. V was clipped by 2 bases and J by 7 bases, with 11 bases between them. The germline CDR1 and CDR2 sequences are ENHRY and SYGVKD. CDR3 amino acids: CAISEKDGGEAFF. The part of the CDR3 DNA that was read is TGTGCCATCAGTGAGAAAGACGGCGGTGAA.

The table lists this clone with many counts. The missing CDR3 end, 3 residues past where the read stops, is filled in from the germline J gene. The V gene is TRBV6-2 or TRBV6-3, the J gene TRBJ2-7; D tentatively reads TRBD1 or TRBD2 (5 bases each). This CDR3 is 16 amino acids long. Germline values: CDR1 MNHEY, CDR2 SVGEGT. V lost 7 bases, J lost 0 bases, and 19 bases lay in between. CDR3 sequence reads: CASTSGGGAGSYEQYF. The CDR3 DNA, read in part, is TGTGCCAGCACCTCTGGAGGTGGGGCAGGCTCCTACGAG.

This clone was detected only a few times. Read coverage stops 3 residues before the CDR3 terminus; the germline J gene supplies the remainder. This chain uses TRBV7-6 with TRBJ1-1; the D is unclear. Trimming left V 2 bases short and J 1 base short, with 8 bases between. This CDR3 region has 14 residues. Looked up from germline, CDR1 is SGHVS and CDR2 is FNYEAQ. Partial CDR3 DNA: TGTGCCAGCAGCTTATGGGCCCCGAACACTGAA. As protein: CASSLWAPNTE. From start to end, the CDR3 is CASSLWAPNTEAFF.

This clone occurred many times. The read halts 3 residues ahead of the CDR3 end, with the missing end drawn from the germline J gene. The rearrangement uses TRBV7-2 and TRBJ1-2; D uncertain. CDR1 and CDR2 (germline): SGHTA, FQGNSA. This CDR3 comprises 12 residues. Trimming took off 3 bases at V and 4 bases at J, with 6 bases between the two ends. The CDR3 bases that were read are TGTGCCAGCAGCTTCTCTTCCTATGGC. Protein product: CASSFSSYG. The whole CDR3 sequence is CASSFSSYGYTF.

This clone was counted many times. Coverage ceases 3 residues before the CDR3 finishes, and the germline J gene fills in the end. The V call is TRBV20-1, the J call TRBJ2-3, with unresolved D. This CDR3 region has 11 residues. Germline V gene data show CDR1 as DFQATT and CDR2 as SNEGSKA (reference sequence). Trimming stripped 6 bases from V and 0 bases from J, with 4 bases between. The CDR3 DNA, read in part, is TGCAGTGCGTTAAGCACAGATACG. This codes for CSALSTDT. The full CDR3 sequence reads CSALSTDTQYF.

Many counts were recorded for this clone. The CDR3 end falls 3 residues outside the read, so it is completed with the germline J gene. The rearrangement joins TRBV9 to TRBJ2-2, with 10 bases fitting TRBD1. Germline lookup yields CDR1 SGDLS and CDR2 YYNGEE. The CDR3 runs 16 residues. CDR3 loop: CASSGRDRGVNEKLFF. The part of the CDR3 DNA that was read is TGTGCCAGCAGCGGCCGGGACAGGGGAGTCAATGAAAAG.

This clone occurred a few times. Coverage ceases 3 residues before the CDR3 finishes, and the germline J gene fills in the end. The chain recombines TRBV20-1 with TRBJ2-5; TRBD2 is a possible D gene (6 bases). Germline V gene data show CDR1 as DFQATT and CDR2 as SNEGSKA (reference sequence). The CDR3 contains 19 residues. V lost 1 base and J lost 0, with 24 bases in between. The part of the CDR3 DNA that was read is TGCAGTGCTAGAGGCGCCGCCGGGGGAGGAACGAAGTACCAAGAGACC. Translating gives CSARGAAGGGTKYQET. The whole CDR3 sequence is CSARGAAGGGTKYQETQYF.

This clone was found many times. The sequence runs out 3 residues before the end of the CDR3; the remainder is reconstructed from the germline J gene. V and J are TRBV5-1 and TRBJ1-2; 8 bases align to TRBD1. The CDR3 sequence is 15 residues long. V gave up 0 bases and J gave up 0 bases; unmatched junction bases: 1. The V gene's germline CDR1 is SGHRS and CDR2 YFSETQ. This chain's CDR3 is CASSLAGQANYGYTF. The DNA read from the CDR3 is TGCGCCAGCAGCTTGGCGGGACAGGCTAACTATGGC.

This clone was seen ten or more times. The read ends 3 residues shy of where the CDR3 ends; the end is completed using the germline J gene. The rearrangement uses TRBV19 and TRBJ2-1; 7 bases are a match to TRBD1. There are 17 residues in the CDR3. Germline V gene data show CDR1 as LNHDA and CDR2 as SQIVND (reference sequence). The ends lost 3 bases at V and 0 bases at J; junction bases unmatched: 8. CDR3 DNA (partial): TGTGCCAGTAGTATCCCGACAGGGCCACGCTCCTACAATGAG. Protein product: CASSIPTGPRSYNE. The full CDR3 protein is CASSIPTGPRSYNEQFF.

This clone has ten or more counts. The CDR3 protein is CGTLSGTDEQYF. The covered CDR3 bases are TGCGGGACCCTATCCGGGACAGACGAG. The chain couples TRBV29-1 to TRBJ2-7, with 7 bases identical to TRBD1. The CDR3 end is not reached by the read, which stops 3 residues before it; the germline J gene fills it in. Germline lookup yields CDR1 SQVTM and CDR2 ANQGSEA. The CDR3 is 12 amino acids.

This clone was counted ten times or more. The read ends 3 residues shy of where the CDR3 ends; the end is completed using the germline J gene. V usage is TRBV19 and J usage is TRBJ1-1; D might be TRBD1 (5 bases). The CDR3 sequence is 15 residues long. V lost 5 bases and J 2 bases, leaving 15 bases between the germline ends. In germline, CDR1 is LNHDA, CDR2 SQIVND (reference sequence). The DNA read from the CDR3 is TGTGCCAGTAGTCCCCCTTTGGGGCTTAACACTGAA. Translated: CASSPPLGLNTE. The whole CDR3 protein reads CASSPPLGLNTEAFF.

The table lists this clone with many counts. The missing CDR3 end, 3 residues past where the read stops, is filled in from the germline J gene. The rearrangement uses TRBV4-2 and TRBJ1-6, with 9 bases aligning to TRBD1. The trim removed 1 base at V and 4 bases at J, leaving 8 bases unmatched. Germline lookup yields CDR1 LGHNA and CDR2 YNFKEQ. The CDR3 has 18 amino acids. CDR3 sequence reads: CASSQADGQGLYNSPLHF. Partial CDR3 DNA: TGTGCCAGCAGCCAAGCAGATGGACAGGGGTTATATAATTCACCC.

This clone was recorded at least ten times. The read is 3 residues too short to cover the CDR3 end, so that end is filled in from the germline J gene. The rearrangement links TRBV7-3 to TRBJ1-6; no clear D gene. The CDR3 has 14 residues. Per germline, CDR1 SGHTA and CDR2 FQGTGA. V was shortened by 4 bases and J by 8 bases, with 12 bases between the two germline ends. CDR3 in amino acids: CASSSSGSDSPLHF. CDR3 DNA, as far as it was read: TGTGCCAGCAGCTCCAGCGGTTCGGATTCACCC.

Turning to this clone: Read data end 3 residues before the CDR3 end; the end is taken from the germline J gene. The chain combines TRBV20-1 with TRBJ1-3; D perhaps matches TRBD1 (6 bases). The V end lost 0 bases, the J end lost 5 bases, and 11 bases lay between the germline ends. This CDR3 spans 14 amino acids. Germline V gives CDR1 DFQATT, CDR2 SNEGSKA (reference sequence). CDR3 sequence: CSARDRGGRNTIYF. The CDR3 DNA, read in part, is TGCAGTGCTAGAGATAGGGGGGGTCGAAACACC.

There are many counts of this clone. The CDR3 end lies 3 residues beyond the end of the read and is filled in from the germline J gene. V and J are TRBV4-2 and TRBJ2-1; D perhaps matches TRBD1 (6 bases). CDR3 size: 17 residues. V lost 0 bases and J 2 bases, leaving 14 bases between the germline ends. Germline loops: CDR1 LGHNA, CDR2 YNFKEQ. The CDR3 sequence: CASSQDLAGAAYNEQFF. CDR3 DNA, as far as it was read: TGTGCCAGCAGCCAAGATCTCGCAGGGGCGGCCTACAATGAG.

Many counts were recorded for this clone. The read ends 3 residues before the CDR3 terminus; that terminus is restored from the germline J gene. This chain links TRBV7-9 with TRBJ1-6; D unresolved. The germline gives CDR1 SEHNR, CDR2 FQNEAQ (reference sequence). This CDR3 is 14 amino acids long. The V end was cut by 8 bases, the J end by 6 bases, with 14 bases between. The CDR3 region is CASCLDLANSPLHF. The CDR3 bases that were read are TGTGCCAGCTGCCTAGACCTGGCTAATTCACCC. Full variable domain (missing parts from reference TRBV7-9 and TRBJ1-6): DTGVSQNPRHKITKRGQNVTFRCDPISEHNRLYWYRQTLGQGPEFLTYFQNEAQLEKSRLLSDRFSAERPKGSFSTLEIQRTEQGDSAMYLCASCLDLANSPLHFGNGTRLTVT.

This clone was observed many times. The sequenced fragment ends 3 residues before the CDR3 boundary, so the rest is inferred from the germline J gene. In the same sample, other DNA sequences code for this CDR3. The chain recombines TRBV7-2 with TRBJ1-3; D is unclear. The CDR3 length is 14 residues. Germline-derived CDR1 and CDR2 are SGHTA and FQGNSA. V lost 7 bases and J lost 1, with 11 bases in between. Here the CDR3 reads CASTPLVSGNTIYF. CDR3 DNA (partial): TGTGCCAGCACCCCCCTAGTTTCTGGAAACACC.

This clone appeared many times. The observed sequence ends 3 residues before the CDR3 terminus, with the missing tail filled in from the germline J gene. This sequence joins TRBV29-1 and TRBJ1-2, with 7 positions matching TRBD1. J lost 5 bases, V lost 6 bases, and 9 bases had no gene match. This CDR3 is 13 amino acids long. Germline CDR1 reads SQVTM; CDR2 reads ANQGSEA. The CDR3 here is CSVTQGVGYGYTF. Incomplete CDR3 DNA: TGCAGCGTAACCCAGGGGGTGGGATATGGC.